This T cell receptor (beta chain) originates from a study of T cell responses to AZD1222 COVID-19 vaccine. Study-level results: As reported, nearly half of all spike-specific TCRs target variant regions that are unmutated. It was only after the peak T cell response that any repertoires were sampled. The donors showed a predominance of white British ancestry and of females, with possible underestimation of clonal diversity.

Comments on this clone: Its antigen is not known.

Only in-frame clones appear in the TCRdb table, and some are missing; sequencing was by immunoSEQ multiplex PCR. The table has 100,000 or so clones, roughly 84% seen once. This CDR3 comprises 12 residues. The V and J ends lost 3 bases and 3 bases respectively, with 4 bases between them. The chain couples TRBV12-3 or TRBV12-4 to TRBJ2-3; the D is unclear. Sequencing used peripheral blood, obtained on day 0 of AZD1222 vaccination. The source of this sequence is an adult in good health. CDR3 sequence reads: CASSFRTDTQYF. The CDR3 DNA is TGTGCCAGCAGTTTCCGGACAGATACGCAGTATTTT.